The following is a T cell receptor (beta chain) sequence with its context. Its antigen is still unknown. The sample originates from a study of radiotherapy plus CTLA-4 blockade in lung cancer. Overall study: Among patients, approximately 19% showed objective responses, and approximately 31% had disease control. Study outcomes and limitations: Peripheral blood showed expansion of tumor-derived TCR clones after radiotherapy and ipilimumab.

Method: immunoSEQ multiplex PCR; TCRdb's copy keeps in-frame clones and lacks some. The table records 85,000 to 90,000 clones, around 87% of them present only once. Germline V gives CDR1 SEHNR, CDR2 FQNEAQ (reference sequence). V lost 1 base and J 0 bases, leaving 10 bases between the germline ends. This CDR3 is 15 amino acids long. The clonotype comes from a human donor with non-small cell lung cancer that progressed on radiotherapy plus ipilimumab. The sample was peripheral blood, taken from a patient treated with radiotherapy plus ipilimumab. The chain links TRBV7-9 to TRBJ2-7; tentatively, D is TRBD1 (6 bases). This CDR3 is CASSLDRATSYEQYF. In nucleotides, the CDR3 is TGTGCCAGCAGCTTAGACAGGGCCACCTCCTACGAGCAGTACTTC.